The entry below gives a single TCR beta chain sequence along with its context. Its specificity is not known. The sample belongs to a study of cytomegalovirus exposure and HLA in healthy donors. On the study more broadly: Within an early data release were tens of millions of unique TCRs drawn from HLA-typed donors. The study, taken as a whole, reports: As a later analysis revealed, most CMV-associated TCR beta chains appeared HLA-restricted. About 90% or about 30% of the time was how often most TCR beta V segments were productive, according to an earlier analysis.

V dropped 7 bases and J dropped 9 bases, with 9 bases sitting between them. CDR1 is MGHDK and CDR2 is SYGVNS in the germline V gene. The CDR3 extends over 10 amino acids. The primer mix had 60 Vbeta and 13 Jbeta primers. The data were produced by immunoSEQ multiplex PCR, yet TCRdb's version contains in-frame clones alone and is incomplete. The sample records roughly 170,000 clones, 70% to 80% being singletons. The sample was PBMCs. This sequence originates from a woman in her twenties or thirties in good health and CMV-seropositive. This chain joins TRBV25-1 and TRBJ1-2, with D unclear. The CDR3 nucleotides read TGTGCCAGCAAGCTAAAACGCTACACCTTC. Amino acid sequence: CASKLKRYTF.